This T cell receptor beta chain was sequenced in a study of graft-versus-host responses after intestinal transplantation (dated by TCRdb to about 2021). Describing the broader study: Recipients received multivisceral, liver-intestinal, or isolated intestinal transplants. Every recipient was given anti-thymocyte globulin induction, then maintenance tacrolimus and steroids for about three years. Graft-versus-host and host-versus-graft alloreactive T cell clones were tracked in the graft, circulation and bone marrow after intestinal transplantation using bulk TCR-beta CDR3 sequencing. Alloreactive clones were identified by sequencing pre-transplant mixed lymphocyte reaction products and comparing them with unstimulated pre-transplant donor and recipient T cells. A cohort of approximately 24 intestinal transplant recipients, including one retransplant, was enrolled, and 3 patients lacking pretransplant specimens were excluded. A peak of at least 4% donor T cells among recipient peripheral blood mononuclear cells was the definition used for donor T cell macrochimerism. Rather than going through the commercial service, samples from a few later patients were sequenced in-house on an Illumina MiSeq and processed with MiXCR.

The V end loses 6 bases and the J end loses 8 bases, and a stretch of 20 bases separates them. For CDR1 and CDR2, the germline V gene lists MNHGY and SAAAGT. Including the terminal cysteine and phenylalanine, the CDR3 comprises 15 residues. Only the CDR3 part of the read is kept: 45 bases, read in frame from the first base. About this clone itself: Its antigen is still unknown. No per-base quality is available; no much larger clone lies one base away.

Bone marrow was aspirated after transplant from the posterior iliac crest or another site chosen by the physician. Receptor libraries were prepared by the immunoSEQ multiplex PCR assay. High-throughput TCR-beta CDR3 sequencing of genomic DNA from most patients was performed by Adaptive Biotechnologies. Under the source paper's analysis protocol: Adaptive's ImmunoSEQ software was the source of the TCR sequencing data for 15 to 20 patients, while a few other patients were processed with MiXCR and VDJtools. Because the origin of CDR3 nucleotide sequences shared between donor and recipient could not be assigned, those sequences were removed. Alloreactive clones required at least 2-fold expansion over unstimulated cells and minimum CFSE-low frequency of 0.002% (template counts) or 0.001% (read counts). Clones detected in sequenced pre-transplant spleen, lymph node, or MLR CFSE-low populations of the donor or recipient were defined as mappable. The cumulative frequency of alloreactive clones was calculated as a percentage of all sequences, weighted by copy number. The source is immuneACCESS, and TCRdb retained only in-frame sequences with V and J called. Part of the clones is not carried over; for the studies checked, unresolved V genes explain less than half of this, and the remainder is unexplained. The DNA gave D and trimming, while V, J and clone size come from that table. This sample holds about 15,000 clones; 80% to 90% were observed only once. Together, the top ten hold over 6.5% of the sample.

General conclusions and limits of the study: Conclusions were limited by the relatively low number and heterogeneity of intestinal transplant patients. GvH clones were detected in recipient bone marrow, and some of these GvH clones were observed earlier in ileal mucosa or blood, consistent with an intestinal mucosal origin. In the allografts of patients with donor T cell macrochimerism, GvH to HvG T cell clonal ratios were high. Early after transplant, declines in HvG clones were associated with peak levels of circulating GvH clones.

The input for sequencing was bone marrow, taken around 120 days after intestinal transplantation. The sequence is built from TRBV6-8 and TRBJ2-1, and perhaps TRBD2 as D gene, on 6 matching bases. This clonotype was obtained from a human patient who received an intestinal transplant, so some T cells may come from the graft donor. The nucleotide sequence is TGTGCCAGCAGGACCTGGGACTCCCGGGGGTATGAGCAGTTCTTC. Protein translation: CASRTWDSRGYEQFF.